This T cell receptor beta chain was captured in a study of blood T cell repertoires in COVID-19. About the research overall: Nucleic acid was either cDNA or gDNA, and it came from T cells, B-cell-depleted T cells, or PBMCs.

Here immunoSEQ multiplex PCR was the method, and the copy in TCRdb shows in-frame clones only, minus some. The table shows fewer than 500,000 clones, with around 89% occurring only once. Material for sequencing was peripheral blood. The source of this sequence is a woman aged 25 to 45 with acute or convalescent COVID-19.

The CDR3 sequence: CASSEDGGDEQFF. Written as DNA, the CDR3 is TGTGCCAGCAGTGAAGATGGGGGCGATGAGCAGTTCTTC. The rearrangement links TRBV6-4 to TRBJ2-1; D is possibly TRBD1 (6 bases). Trimming cost V 3 bases and J 8 bases, with 11 bases left between them. The CDR3 length is 13 residues. Germline CDR1 MRHNA, CDR2 SNTAGT.